These 5 T cell receptor beta chains were all obtained from the same sample, sequenced in a study of cytotoxic CD8 clonotypes in ibrutinib-treated CLL. The repertoire was sequenced with immunoSEQ multiplex PCR; TCRdb's copy has only in-frame clones and lacks some. The table lists 110,000 to 150,000 clones, roughly three quarters of them singletons, with 5% to 5.5% in the top ten. Source: PBMCs, taken after 24 months of ibrutinib treatment. These receptors originate from a human donor with chronic lymphocytic leukemia.

CDR3 in amino acids: CSVEVVLNEQFF. CDR3 coding DNA: TGCAGCGTTGAGGTGGTCCTCAATGAGCAGTTCTTC. J is TRBJ2-1 and V is TRBV29-1; D is unresolved. V was clipped by 3 bases and J by 6 bases, with 9 bases between them. The CDR3 is 12 amino acids. Germline V gene sequence: CDR1 SQVTM, CDR2 ANQGSEA.

V usage is TRBV19 and J usage is TRBJ2-6; maybe TRBD1 (5 bases). CDR3 length equals 15 residues. Trimming took 10 bases from V and 0 from J, leaving 13 bases between them. Per the germline V gene, CDR1 is LNHDA and CDR2 is SQIVND (reference sequence). The CDR3 is CATQGGHSGANVLTF. The DNA of the CDR3 is TGTGCCACCCAGGGTGGACACTCTGGGGCCAACGTCCTGACTTTC.

V is TRBV2 and J is TRBJ2-5; possibly TRBD1 or TRBD2 for D (5 bases each). The CDR3 has 13 amino acids. Germline assignment: CDR1 SNHLY and CDR2 FYNNEI. Trimming removed 8 bases from V and 5 bases from J, with 15 bases in between. In nucleotides, the CDR3 is TGTGCCAGCGACCGAGGGGTGGGCGAGACCCAGTACTTC. This encodes CASDRGVGETQYF.

The chain employs TRBV7-2 and TRBJ1-2; D unclear. Looked up from germline, CDR1 is SGHTA and CDR2 is FQGNSA. The length of the CDR3 is 15 residues. With 0 bases removed from V and 4 bases from J, the gap between germline ends came to 12 bases. CDR3 sequence (DNA): TGTGCCAGCAGCTTAGCAGTGGGCGGCGGCTATGGCTACACCTTC. Its protein is CASSLAVGGGYGYTF.

The chain has TRBV7-3 and TRBJ2-6, with 7 positions matching TRBD2. Unmatched junction bases numbered 10, after V lost 5 bases and J lost 0 bases. The CDR3 extends over 18 amino acids. CDR1 and CDR2 from the germline V gene are SGHTA and FQGTGA. The CDR3: CASSPRDGGGSGANVLTF. The CDR3 DNA reads as TGTGCCAGCAGCCCACGGGACGGCGGGGGCTCTGGGGCCAACGTCCTGACTTTC.